What follows is one TCR beta chain and its context. Per the study methods: Estimated nucleated cell counts came from reference gene primer amplification. Sequencing used immunoSEQ multiplex PCR; TCRdb keeps in-frame clones, though not all of them. That table furnishes V, J and clone size, whereas the DNA furnished D and trimming. The sample consists of 200,000 to 250,000 clones, approximately 87% of them appearing once. Germline trimming cut 6 bases from V and 2 bases from J; bases unmatched to any gene: 5. The CDR3 contains 14 residues. From germline, CDR1 is ENHRY and CDR2 SYGVKD. This entry belongs to a study of blood T cell repertoires in COVID-19. Study context: Nucleic acid was either cDNA or gDNA, and it came from T cells, B-cell-depleted T cells, or PBMCs.

The sequencing input was peripheral blood. The receptor's source is a woman in her 70s with active or convalescent COVID-19. The J gene is TRBJ2-7, the V gene TRBV10-3; 9 nucleotides match TRBD1. CDR3 protein: CAIRDRQGAYEQYF. DNA of the CDR3: TGTGCCATCAGAGACAGACAGGGGGCCTACGAGCAGTACTTC.